The 27 T cell receptor beta chains below were found in one sample sequenced in a study of T-cell reconstitution after alpha-beta-depleted transplantation in children. Unique molecular identifiers were used in preparing the TCRbeta library. TCRdb re-analysed the PCR reads in MiXCR, keeping a single row per CDR3 protein. The data hold about 1,000,000 distinct CDR3 sequences, with roughly 29% observed a single time. The sample was PBMCs, mostly from graft donor cells, taken 360 days after TCRalphabeta/CD19-depleted stem cell transplant. These receptors were collected from a boy under two years old who had a stem cell transplant for SCID, so the T cells may come from the graft donor.

The chain couples TRBV5-1 to TRBJ2-5; D remains ambiguous. The CDR3 contains 14 residues. Per the germline V gene, CDR1 is SGHRS and CDR2 is YFSETQ. Trimming took 1 base from V and 2 from J, leaving 9 bases between them. CDR3 nucleotides: TGCGCCAGCAGCTTGCATCCCAGTCAAGAGACCCAGTACTTC. It is translated as CASSLHPSQETQYF.

In its sample, this clonotype was seen a few times. V gene TRBV4-2 combines with J gene TRBJ2-3; 9 bases align to TRBD1. V lost 3 bases and J lost 0; bases outside the gene matches: 4. The CDR3 is 16 amino acids. Germline lookup yields CDR1 LGHNA and CDR2 YNFKEQ. The CDR3 coding sequence is TGTGCCAGCAGCCATACAGGGGGCGGAAGCACAGATACGCAGTATTTT. This encodes CASSHTGGGSTDTQYF.

The chain links TRBV13 to TRBJ1-6, with 9 positions matching TRBD1. Germline-derived CDR1 and CDR2 are PRHDT and FYEKMQ (reference sequence). Germline trimming cut 6 bases from V and 12 bases from J; bases unmatched to any gene: 9. This CDR3 has 14 amino acids. DNA of the CDR3: TGTGCCAGCAGTTTCGGGACAGGGATTGTACCCCTCCACTTT. Amino acids: CASSFGTGIVPLHF.

This clonotype was seen only a few times. The chain uses TRBV7-9 and TRBJ2-1; TRBD2 matches at 7 bases. V dropped 3 bases and J dropped 2; count of bases not matched to a gene: 4. Germline V gene sequence: CDR1 SEHNR, CDR2 FQNEAQ (reference sequence). This CDR3 region has 15 residues. In DNA, the CDR3 is TGTGCCAGCAGCTTTTCCGGGGGGACCTACAATGAGCAGTTCTTC. Translated: CASSFSGGTYNEQFF.

A few counts support this clonotype. This chain links TRBV9 with TRBJ2-3, with TRBD2 matching 7 bases. This CDR3 contains 15 residues. J lost 1 base, V lost 1 base, and 3 bases had no gene match. Germline V CDR1 and CDR2: SGDLS, YYNGEE. This CDR3 reads CASSVRDYRTDTQYF. CDR3 nucleotides: TGTGCCAGCAGCGTACGGGACTACCGCACAGATACGCAGTATTTT.

The CDR3 loop is CAISDLQGASTDTQYF. CDR3 DNA: TGTGCCATCAGTGATCTGCAGGGGGCGTCCACAGATACGCAGTATTTT. The chain has TRBV10-3 and TRBJ2-3; the match to TRBD1 covers 8 bases. Germline V gene lookup returns CDR1 ENHRY and CDR2 SYGVKD. The trim removed 3 bases at V and 2 bases at J, leaving 7 bases unmatched. The CDR3 is 16 residues long.

V is TRBV9 and J is TRBJ2-7; 8 nucleotides align to TRBD1. The CDR3 length is 14 residues. Germline CDR1 is SGDLS and CDR2 is YYNGEE. The trim removed 4 bases at V and 4 bases at J, leaving 7 bases unmatched. CDR3 nucleotides: TGTGCCAGCAGCCCGGGCAGGGGGCAATACGAGCAGTACTTC. It codes for CASSPGRGQYEQYF.

This clonotype was seen a handful of times. The V and J genes are TRBV9 and TRBJ1-1, with D maybe TRBD1 (6 bases). CDR3 length equals 14 residues. CDR1 SGDLS and CDR2 YYNGEE come from the germline V gene. V was cut by 0 bases and J by 5 bases, with 11 bases left in between. The DNA of the CDR3 is TGTGCCAGCAGCGTAGAGGGGGGAGGGACTGAAGCTTTCTTT. Protein product: CASSVEGGGTEAFF.

This chain connects TRBV27 to TRBJ1-2; TRBD1 agrees at 7 bases. Looked up from germline, CDR1 is MNHEY and CDR2 is SMNVEV (reference sequence). The CDR3 has 15 residues. The ends lost 6 bases at V and 4 bases at J; junction bases unmatched: 11. CDR3 residues: CASRSRQGSVYGYTF. CDR3 nucleotide sequence: TGTGCCAGCAGATCCCGACAGGGATCGGTCTATGGCTACACCTTC.

J is TRBJ1-1 and V is TRBV19; 9 bases map to TRBD1. V shed 10 bases, J shed 0 bases, and the junction held 9 bases outside the gene matches. The CDR3 length is 15 residues. From germline, CDR1 is LNHDA and CDR2 SQIVND (reference sequence). The CDR3 DNA reads TGTGCCACCAGACAGGGGGGTAGTATGAACACTGAAGCTTTCTTT. Translated: CATRQGGSMNTEAFF. Full variable domain (outside the CDR3, taken from reference TRBV19 and TRBJ1-1): DGGITQSPKYLFRKEGQNVTLSCEQNLNHDAMYWYRQDPGQGLRLIYYSQIVNDFQKGDIAEGYSVSREKKESFPLTVTSAQKNPTAFYLCATRQGGSMNTEAFFGQGTRLTVV.

The chain joins TRBV7-8 to TRBJ2-1, with TRBD2 identical over 7 bases. The CDR3 length is 16 residues. Germline CDR1 is SGHVS and CDR2 is FQNEAQ. The junction had 11 bases not matched to a gene; V was cut back by 5 bases and J by 4 bases. The CDR3 reads CASSPTAGEGYNEQFF. Here the CDR3 DNA reads TGTGCCAGCAGCCCCACGGCCGGGGAGGGATACAATGAGCAGTTCTTC. The full variable domain, its missing parts supplied by reference TRBV7-8 and TRBJ2-1, is GAGVSQSPRYKVAKRGQDVALRCDPISGHVSLFWYQQALGQGPEFLTYFQNEAQLDKSGLPSDRFFAERPEGSVSTLKIQRTQQEDSAVYLCASSPTAGEGYNEQFFGPGTRLTVL.

In its sample, this clonotype was seen a few times. V and J are TRBV4-3 and TRBJ1-6; the D is unclear. Germline V gene data show CDR1 as LGHNA and CDR2 as YSLEER. The CDR3 runs 14 residues. Trimming shortened V by 1 base and J by 8 bases, and 9 bases separated the two germline ends. CDR3: CASSQGRYDSPLHF. The CDR3 DNA reads TGCGCCAGCAGCCAAGGGAGGTATGATTCACCCCTCCACTTT.

This chain links TRBV7-3 with TRBJ2-3; the match to TRBD2 covers 9 bases. The CDR3 extends over 15 amino acids. Unmatched junction bases numbered 8, after V lost 3 bases and J lost 7 bases. Germline values: CDR1 SGHTA, CDR2 FQGTGA. The CDR3 bases are TGTGCCAGCAGCTTGGCGGGACTAGCTCCTAATACGCAGTATTTT. Protein product: CASSLAGLAPNTQYF.

Notes on this clonotype: The CDR3 ends on some other residue instead of the conserved phenylalanine or tryptophan, so this is likely a read error. This chain uses TRBV5-1 with TRBJ2-1; no definite D call. CDR3 length: 15 residues. Trimming left V 0 bases short and J 5 bases short, with 12 bases between. CDR1 SGHRS and CDR2 YFSETQ come from the germline V gene. The CDR3 sequence is CASSLEVSSNNEQFL. CDR3 sequence (DNA): TGCGCCAGCAGCTTGGAGGTCAGTAGCAACAATGAGCAGTTCTTG.

This clonotype has a handful of counts. The chain couples TRBV19 to TRBJ2-4; either TRBD1 or TRBD2 may supply D (5 bases each). V gave up 5 bases and J gave up 1 base, with 12 bases separating them. The CDR3 runs 15 residues. Germline V lookup: CDR1 LNHDA, CDR2 SQIVND (reference sequence). The CDR3 DNA reads as TGTGCCAGTAGTTGGGGGACCAGGGCCAAAAACATTCAGTACTTC. The encoded protein is CASSWGTRAKNIQYF.

This clonotype appeared a few times. The chain employs TRBV12-3 or TRBV12-4 and TRBJ2-6; TRBD1 is a possible D gene (5 bases). The CDR3 covers 16 residues. V lost 7 bases to trimming and J lost 0 bases, with 13 bases between them. This chain's CDR3 is CASTVGRSSGANVLTF. Written as DNA, the CDR3 is TGTGCCAGCACCGTGGGGCGGAGCTCTGGGGCCAACGTCCTGACTTTC.

This clonotype is a singleton in its sample. The chain links TRBV7-2 to TRBJ1-2; perhaps TRBD1 as D (5 bases). The CDR3 has 16 residues. CDR1 and CDR2 from the germline V gene are SGHTA and FQGNSA. V was cut by 5 bases and J by 4 bases, with 20 bases left in between. CDR3 in amino acids: CASSPFGSGWTYGYTF. As DNA, the CDR3 is TGTGCCAGCAGCCCTTTCGGGTCAGGGTGGACCTATGGCTACACCTTC.

The DNA of the CDR3 is TGTGCCAGCAGCAGCCCAGGGGCCTATGGCTACACCTTC. Translated: CASSSPGAYGYTF. The chain carries TRBV7-9 and TRBJ1-2; D perhaps matches TRBD1 (6 bases). CDR1 is SEHNR, CDR2 FQNEAQ, per germline (reference sequence). V was cut by 5 bases and J by 4 bases, with 11 bases left in between. CDR3 size: 13 residues.

This clonotype was recorded many times. V is TRBV6-5 and J is TRBJ2-6; D is unresolved. The CDR3 spans 18 residues. Germline loops: CDR1 MNHEY, CDR2 SVGAGI. Trimming took off 3 bases at V and 0 bases at J, with 15 bases between the two ends. In DNA, the CDR3 is TGTGCCAGCAGTTATGAGTCGGTGACCCTCTCTGGGGCCAACGTCCTGACTTTC. Translation gives CASSYESVTLSGANVLTF.

The chain links TRBV12-3 or TRBV12-4 to TRBJ1-1; D gene uncertain. The CDR3 loop spans 13 amino acids. Trimming stripped 2 bases from V and 5 bases from J, with 9 bases between. CDR3 sequence (DNA): TGTGCCAGCAGTTTACCGTTTCGGACTGAAGCTTTCTTT. Protein: CASSLPFRTEAFF.

The chain combines TRBV29-1 with TRBJ1-1; 9 bases fit TRBD1. The CDR3 consists of 11 residues. V was pared by 7 bases and J by 9 bases, with 6 bases of the junction left unmatched. Germline CDR1 is SQVTM and CDR2 is ANQGSEA. The CDR3 DNA reads as TGCAGCGCAACGACAGGGGGAAAAGCTTTCTTT. Translating gives CSATTGGKAFF.

This chain links TRBV5-1 with TRBJ1-4; D is perhaps TRBD1 (6 bases). Germline V CDR1 and CDR2: SGHRS, YFSETQ. V lost 3 bases and J 5 bases, leaving 14 bases between the germline ends. CDR3 length equals 15 residues. The DNA for the CDR3 is TGCGCCAGCAGCTACAGGGTTGGGAAGAATGAAAAACTGTTTTTT. Translating gives CASSYRVGKNEKLFF.

This clonotype was detected only once. V is TRBV6-6 and J is TRBJ2-3; D call uncertain. This CDR3 comprises 13 residues. The germline V gene has CDR1 MNHNY and CDR2 SVGAGI (reference sequence). Between the trimmed V and J ends, which lost 6 bases and 0 bases, there was a span of 7 bases. CDR3 in DNA: TGTGCCAGCAGGAATCCTAGCACAGATACGCAGTATTTT. It codes for CASRNPSTDTQYF.

The chain couples TRBV6-5 to TRBJ1-6, with a weak D call TRBD1 (5 bases). CDR3 length equals 13 residues. The germline gives CDR1 MNHEY, CDR2 SVGAGI. V lost 2 bases to trimming and J lost 10 bases, with 9 bases between them. The CDR3 DNA is TGTGCCAGCAGTTACAGGGGTGGATCACCCCTCCACTTT. Encoded protein: CASSYRGGSPLHF.

The sample holds a few counts of this clonotype. The CDR3 region is CASSQTVPSYEQYF. CDR3 coding DNA: TGTGCCAGCAGCCAGACAGTCCCCTCCTACGAGCAGTACTTC. The rearrangement joins TRBV12-3 or TRBV12-4 to TRBJ2-7; a possible D gene is TRBD1 (5 bases). This CDR3 is built from 14 residues. Trimming pared 6 bases from V and 0 bases from J, leaving 12 bases between.

This clonotype came up a few times. The rearrangement links TRBV5-1 to TRBJ2-5, with unresolved D. Per germline, CDR1 SGHRS and CDR2 YFSETQ. CDR3 length equals 11 residues. V gave up 2 bases and J gave up 6 bases, with 5 bases separating them. The CDR3 is CASSFMKTQYF. The DNA of the CDR3 is TGCGCCAGCAGCTTCATGAAGACCCAGTACTTC.

In its sample, this clonotype was seen a few times. J is TRBJ2-1 and V is TRBV4-1, with 8 bases identical to TRBD1. Losses at the gene ends were 3 bases for V and 6 bases for J; bases not matched to a gene: 10. CDR3 length equals 16 residues. From germline, CDR1 is MGHRA and CDR2 YSYEKL. The CDR3 sequence: CASSQRQGAPGNEQFF. In nucleotides, the CDR3 is TGCGCCAGCAGCCAGAGGCAGGGGGCTCCGGGCAATGAGCAGTTCTTC.